These T cell receptor beta chains were read from a single sample in a study of CD8 T cells in Susac syndrome. In TCRdb, the immunoSEQ multiplex PCR reads were re-called with MiXCR into one record per CDR3 protein. Of about 110,000 distinct CDR3 sequences in the sample, about 96% are singletons; the top ten hold 0.075% to 0.1%. The sequencing sample was made of CD4+ T cells from PBMCs. The source is a human donor in good health. Both conserved end residues are part of each CDR3. D genes are given only for firm matches. The size entry is marked missing in some rows and otherwise reads once, few, many or a size class.

NA	few	TRBV7-2	TRBJ2-3	CASSRGQGRTDTQYF	TGTGCCAGCAGTCGAGGTCAGGGACGCACAGATACGCAGTATTTT
TRBD1	once	TRBV24-1	TRBJ2-5	CATSDPGQGTKETQYF	TGTGCCACCAGTGATCCTGGACAGGGAACAAAAGAGACCCAGTACTTC
NA	once	TRBV12-3/TRBV12-4	TRBJ1-1	CASSPREGKAEAFF	TGTGCCAGCAGTCCCCGAGAGGGGAAGGCTGAAGCTTTCTTT
NA	NA	TRBV9	TRBJ2-7	CASSVGVDSYEQYF	TGTGCCAGCAGCGTAGGCGTGGACTCCTACGAGCAGTACTTC
NA	NA	TRBV12-3/TRBV12-4	TRBJ2-3	CASRFSPYSTDTQYF	TGTGCCAGCAGATTTTCCCCTTATAGCACAGATACGCAGTATTTT
NA	NA	TRBV19	TRBJ1-5	CASRSPTQPQHF	TGTGCCAGTAGATCCCCGACGCAGCCCCAGCATTTT
NA	NA	TRBV19	TRBJ2-7	CASSTLDPGRYEQYF	TGTGCCAGTAGTACCCTTGATCCCGGTCGCTACGAGCAGTACTTC
NA	NA	TRBV7-2	TRBJ2-5	CASSLGGQASPQETQYF	TGTGCCAGCAGCTTAGGGGGGCAGGCTAGCCCCCAAGAGACCCAGTACTTC
NA	NA	TRBV11-1	TRBJ2-1	CASSLNVRGEQFF	TGTGCCAGCAGCCTAAATGTTCGTGGTGAGCAGTTCTTC
NA	NA	TRBV12-3/TRBV12-4	TRBJ2-7	CASSLEGGVGEQYF	TGTGCCAGCAGTTTAGAGGGGGGAGTCGGCGAGCAGTACTTC
TRBD2	NA	TRBV9	TRBJ2-7	CASSVGAGETYEQYF	TGTGCCAGCAGCGTAGGGGCGGGAGAAACCTACGAGCAGTACTTC
TRBD1	NA	TRBV29-1	TRBJ2-2	CSAGQGKNTGELFF	TGCAGCGCAGGACAGGGGAAGAACACCGGGGAGCTGTTTTTT
NA	once	TRBV3-1	TRBJ1-3	CASSLATSAGNTIYF	TGTGCCAGCAGCCTAGCGACATCTGCTGGAAACACCATATATTTT
TRBD1	few	TRBV3-1	TRBJ2-1	CASSRGQGDYNEQFF	TGTGCCAGCAGCCGTGGACAGGGAGACTACAATGAGCAGTTCTTC
NA	NA	TRBV6-2/TRBV6-3	TRBJ2-7	CASRVARGEQYF	TGTGCCAGCAGGGTCGCGAGGGGCGAGCAGTACTTC
TRBD1	NA	TRBV12-3/TRBV12-4	TRBJ1-5	CASSSTGGNNQPQHF	TGTGCCAGCAGTTCGACAGGGGGTAACAATCAGCCCCAGCATTTT
NA	NA	TRBV30	TRBJ2-7	CAWRWSWQGPYEQYF	TGTGCCTGGAGGTGGTCTTGGCAGGGACCCTACGAGCAGTACTTC
TRBD2	NA	TRBV9	TRBJ2-3	CASSVSGTGTDTQYF	TGTGCCAGCAGCGTTAGCGGGACGGGCACAGATACGCAGTATTTT
TRBD2	NA	TRBV20-1	TRBJ2-4	CSAHTSGGAKNIQYF	TGCAGTGCTCACACTAGCGGGGGAGCCAAAAACATTCAGTACTTC
NA	NA	TRBV29-1	TRBJ2-3	CSVVGDQGSTDTQYF	TGCAGCGTTGTGGGGGATCAGGGGAGCACAGATACGCAGTATTTT
NA	NA	TRBV18	TRBJ2-7	CASSRDIGGDEQYF	TGTGCCAGCTCACGGGACATAGGAGGTGACGAGCAGTACTTC
TRBD2	NA	TRBV3-1	TRBJ2-7	CASSHGGGPYEQYF	TGTGCCAGCAGCCACGGCGGGGGGCCCTACGAGCAGTACTTC
TRBD2	NA	TRBV13	TRBJ2-7	CASSLRLAGSYEQYF	TGTGCCAGCAGCTTGCGACTAGCGGGGAGCTACGAGCAGTACTTC
TRBD2	once	TRBV2	TRBJ2-3	CASTQREGHRTDTQYF	TGTGCCAGCACTCAGCGGGAGGGCCATCGCACAGATACGCAGTATTTT
NA	NA	TRBV4-3	TRBJ2-4	CASSQETAAKNIQYF	TGCGCCAGCAGCCAAGAGACAGCAGCAAAAAACATTCAGTACTTC
TRBD1	NA	TRBV3-1	TRBJ1-1	CASSPRGQGGNAEAFF	TGTGCCAGCAGCCCGAGGGGACAGGGGGGAAATGCTGAAGCTTTCTTT
NA	NA	TRBV7-7	TRBJ1-1	CASSPDIKGEAFF	TGTGCTAGCAGCCCAGACATTAAGGGTGAAGCTTTCTTT
NA	NA	TRBV29-1	TRBJ2-7	CSVGAFRGAYEQYF	TGCAGCGTTGGAGCCTTCAGGGGGGCATACGAGCAGTACTTC
NA	once	TRBV5-4	TRBJ1-1	CASSLSIPGPNTEAFF	TGTGCCAGCAGCTTATCTATCCCGGGGCCGAACACTGAAGCTTTCTTT
TRBD2	NA	TRBV7-2	TRBJ2-7	CASSLAVAGDEQYF	TGTGCCAGCAGCTTAGCGGTAGCGGGAGACGAGCAGTACTTC
NA	once	TRBV19	TRBJ2-5	CASSIGVLRETQYF	TGTGCCAGTAGCATCGGGGTCTTACGAGAGACCCAGTACTTC
TRBD1	NA	TRBV2	TRBJ1-5	CASRDDRVWQPQHF	TGTGCCAGCAGGGATGACAGGGTATGGCAGCCCCAGCATTTT
NA	NA	TRBV24-1	TRBJ2-2	CATGTGSTGELFF	TGTGCCACCGGCACAGGGTCCACCGGGGAGCTGTTTTTT
TRBD1	NA	TRBV19	TRBJ2-4	CASRPQGQGKNIQYF	TGTGCCAGTAGACCCCAGGGACAGGGGAAGAACATTCAGTACTTC
TRBD2	NA	TRBV20-1	TRBJ2-7	CSAKPAGGGEQYF	TGCAGTGCAAAGCCCGCGGGAGGTGGCGAGCAGTACTTC
NA	NA	TRBV7-7	TRBJ2-5	CASSRVSPNGGQETQYF	TGTGCTAGCAGCCGCGTCTCTCCTAATGGGGGCCAAGAGACCCAGTACTTC
NA	NA	TRBV5-4	TRBJ2-1	CASSLGDTVHNEQFF	TGTGCCAGCAGCTTAGGGGACACGGTCCACAATGAGCAGTTCTTC
NA	NA	TRBV20-1	TRBJ2-3	CSARLTRSTDTQYF	TGCAGTGCTAGGTTGACTAGAAGCACAGATACGCAGTATTTT
TRBD2	NA	TRBV29-1	TRBJ2-7	CSVSRRGGYEQYF	TGCAGCGTATCTCGACGGGGGGGCTACGAGCAGTACTTC
TRBD2	NA	TRBV2	TRBJ2-3	CASVAGRVNVADTQYF	TGTGCCAGCGTAGCGGGCCGGGTAAATGTTGCAGATACGCAGTATTTT
TRBD2	NA	TRBV5-1	TRBJ2-5	CASSPSPRGEETQYF	TGCGCCAGCAGCCCCTCCCCGCGGGGGGAAGAGACCCAGTACTTC
TRBD1	NA	TRBV5-6	TRBJ2-1	CASSPRDRGYNEQFF	TGTGCCAGCAGCCCCCGGGACAGGGGATACAATGAGCAGTTCTTC